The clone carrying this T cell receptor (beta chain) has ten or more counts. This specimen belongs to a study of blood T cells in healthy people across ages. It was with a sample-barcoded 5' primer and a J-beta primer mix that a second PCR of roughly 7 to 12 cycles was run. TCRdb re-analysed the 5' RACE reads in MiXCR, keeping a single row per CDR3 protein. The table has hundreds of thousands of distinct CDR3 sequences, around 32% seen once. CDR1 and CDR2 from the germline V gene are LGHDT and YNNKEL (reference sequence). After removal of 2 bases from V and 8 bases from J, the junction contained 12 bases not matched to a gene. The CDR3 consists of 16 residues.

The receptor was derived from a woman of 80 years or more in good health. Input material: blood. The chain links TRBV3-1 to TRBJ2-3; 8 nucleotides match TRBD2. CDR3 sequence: CASSQPGTRGPGTQYF. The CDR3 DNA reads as TGTGCCAGCAGCCAACCCGGGACTAGGGGCCCTGGTACGCAGTATTTT.